The text below deals with one TCR beta chain. What it binds is unknown. V lost 4 bases, J lost 10 bases, and 12 bases lay in between. The CDR3 covers 12 residues. The germline V gene has CDR1 SEHNR and CDR2 FQNEAQ (reference sequence). The assay was carried out at the deep level. Clones were read by immunoSEQ multiplex PCR, and TCRdb kept only the in-frame ones, dropping some. This sample has about 770,000 clones; roughly 72% occur once, and the top ten carry roughly 1.8%. This entry is derived from a study of shared clonotypes between healthy human individuals. Free of recent acute infections or vaccinations, the donors were healthy HIV-negative adults. Study conclusions and caveats: The study found about 5% of naive CD4 clonotypes shared across several donors.

This rearrangement joins TRBV7-9 to TRBJ2-3, with TRBD1 as a possible D gene (6 bases). The source material was memory CD4+ T cells sorted from blood. Stated subset: CD45RA-negative fraction. This clonotype was obtained from a woman in her 30s in good health. In DNA form, the CDR3 reads TGTGCCAGCAGCTACCAACAGGGTTCGCAGTATTTT. It encodes CASSYQQGSQYF.